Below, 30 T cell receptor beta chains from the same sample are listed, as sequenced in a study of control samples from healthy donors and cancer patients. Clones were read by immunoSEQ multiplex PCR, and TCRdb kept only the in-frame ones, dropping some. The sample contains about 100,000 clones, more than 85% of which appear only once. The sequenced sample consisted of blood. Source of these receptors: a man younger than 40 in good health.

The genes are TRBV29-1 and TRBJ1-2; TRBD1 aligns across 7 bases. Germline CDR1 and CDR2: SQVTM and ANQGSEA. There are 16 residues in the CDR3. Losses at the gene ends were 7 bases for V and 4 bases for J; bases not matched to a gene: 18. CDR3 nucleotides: TGCAGCGCCGACCCTGGGGCAGGGGGAGGCTTCTATGGCTACACCTTC. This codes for CSADPGAGGGFYGYTF.

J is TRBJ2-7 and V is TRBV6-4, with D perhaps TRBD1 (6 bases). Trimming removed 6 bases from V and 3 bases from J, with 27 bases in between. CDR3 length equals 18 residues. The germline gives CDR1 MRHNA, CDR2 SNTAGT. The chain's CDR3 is CASRAPARHTGSGYEQYF. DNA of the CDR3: TGTGCCAGCAGGGCCCCTGCTCGCCATACAGGGTCCGGCTACGAGCAGTACTTC.

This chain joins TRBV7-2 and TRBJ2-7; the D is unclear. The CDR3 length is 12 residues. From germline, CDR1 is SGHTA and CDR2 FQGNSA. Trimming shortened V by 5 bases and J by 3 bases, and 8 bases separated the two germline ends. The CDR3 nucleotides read TGTGCCAGCAGCCCCGACCACTACGAGCAGTACTTC. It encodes CASSPDHYEQYF.

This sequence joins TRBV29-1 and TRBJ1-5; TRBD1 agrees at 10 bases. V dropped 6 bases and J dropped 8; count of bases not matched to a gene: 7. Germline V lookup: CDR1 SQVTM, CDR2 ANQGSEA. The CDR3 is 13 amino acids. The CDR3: CSVRQGAGKPQHF. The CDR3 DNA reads TGCAGCGTCCGACAGGGGGCAGGGAAGCCCCAGCATTTT.

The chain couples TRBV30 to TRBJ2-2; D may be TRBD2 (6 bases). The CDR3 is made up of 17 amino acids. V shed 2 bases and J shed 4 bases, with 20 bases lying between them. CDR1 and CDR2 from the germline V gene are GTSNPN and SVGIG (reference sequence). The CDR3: CAWSSKRSGTPTGELFF. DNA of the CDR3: TGTGCCTGGAGTTCTAAACGATCCGGGACTCCCACCGGGGAGCTGTTTTTT.

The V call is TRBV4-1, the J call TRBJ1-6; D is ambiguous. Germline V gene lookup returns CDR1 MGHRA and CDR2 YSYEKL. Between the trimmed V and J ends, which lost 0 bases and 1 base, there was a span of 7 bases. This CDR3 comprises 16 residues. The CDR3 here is CASSQDRSSYNSPLHF. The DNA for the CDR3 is TGCGCCAGCAGCCAAGATCGGAGTTCCTATAATTCACCCCTCCACTTT.

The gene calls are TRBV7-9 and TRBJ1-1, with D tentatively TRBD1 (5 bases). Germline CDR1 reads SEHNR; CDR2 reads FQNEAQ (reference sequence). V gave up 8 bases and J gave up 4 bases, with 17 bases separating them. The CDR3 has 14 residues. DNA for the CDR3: TGTGCCAGCCGCGGATCCAGGGCGGCCACTGAAGCTTTCTTT. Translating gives CASRGSRAATEAFF.

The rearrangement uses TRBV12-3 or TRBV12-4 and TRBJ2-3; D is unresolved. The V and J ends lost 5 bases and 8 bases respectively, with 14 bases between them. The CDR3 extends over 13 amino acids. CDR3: CASSPYHPGTQYF. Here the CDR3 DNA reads TGTGCCAGCAGTCCCTACCACCCTGGTACGCAGTATTTT.

CDR3 amino acids: CASSIRTGPPTDTQYF. The DNA of the CDR3 is TGTGCCAGTAGTATCAGGACAGGGCCTCCCACAGATACGCAGTATTTT. This chain links TRBV19 with TRBJ2-3; 8 positions agree with TRBD1. The junction had 7 bases not matched to a gene; V was cut back by 3 bases and J by 2 bases. Per the germline V gene, CDR1 is LNHDA and CDR2 is SQIVND (reference sequence). The CDR3 length is 16 residues.

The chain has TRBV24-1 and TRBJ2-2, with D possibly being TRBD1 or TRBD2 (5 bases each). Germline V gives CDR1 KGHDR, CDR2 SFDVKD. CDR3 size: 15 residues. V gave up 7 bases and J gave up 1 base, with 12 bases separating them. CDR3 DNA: TGTGCCACCAGCCCGGGACCGCTGAACACCGGGGAGCTGTTTTTT. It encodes CATSPGPLNTGELFF.

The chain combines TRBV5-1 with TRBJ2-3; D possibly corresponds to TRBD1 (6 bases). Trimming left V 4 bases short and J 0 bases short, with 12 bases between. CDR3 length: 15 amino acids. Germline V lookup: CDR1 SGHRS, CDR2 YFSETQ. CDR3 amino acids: CASSGWDTSTDTQYF. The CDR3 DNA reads TGCGCCAGCAGCGGATGGGACACAAGCACAGATACGCAGTATTTT. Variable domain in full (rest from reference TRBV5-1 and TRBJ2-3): KAGVTQTPRYLIKTRGQQVTLSCSPISGHRSVSWYQQTPGQGLQFLFEYFSETQRNKGNFPGRFSGRQFSNSRSEMNVSTLELGDSALYLCASSGWDTSTDTQYFGPGTRLTVL.

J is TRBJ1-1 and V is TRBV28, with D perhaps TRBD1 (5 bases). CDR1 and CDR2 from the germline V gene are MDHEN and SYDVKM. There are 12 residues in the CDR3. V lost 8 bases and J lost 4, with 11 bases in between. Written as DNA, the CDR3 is TGTGCCAGCGCCCCGGGGGGCACTGAAGCTTTCTTT. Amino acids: CASAPGGTEAFF.

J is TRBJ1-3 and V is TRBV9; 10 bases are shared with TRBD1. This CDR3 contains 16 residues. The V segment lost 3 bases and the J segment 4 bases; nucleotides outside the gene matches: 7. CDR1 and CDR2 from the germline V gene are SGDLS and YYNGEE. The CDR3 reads CASSGRQGAGGNTIYF. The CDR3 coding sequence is TGTGCCAGCAGCGGCAGACAGGGGGCAGGAGGAAACACCATATATTTT. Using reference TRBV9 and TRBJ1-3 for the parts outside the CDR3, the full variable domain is DSGVTQTPKHLITATGQRVTLRCSPRSGDLSVYWYQQSLDQGLQFLIQYYNGEERAKGNILERFSAQQFPDLHSELNLSSLELGDSALYFCASSGRQGAGGNTIYFGEGSWLTVV.

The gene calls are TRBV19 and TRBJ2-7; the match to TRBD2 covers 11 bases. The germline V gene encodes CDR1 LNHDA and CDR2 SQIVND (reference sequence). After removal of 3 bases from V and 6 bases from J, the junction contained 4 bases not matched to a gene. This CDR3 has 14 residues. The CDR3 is CASSIRTSGGEQYF. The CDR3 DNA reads TGTGCCAGTAGTATTCGCACTAGCGGGGGCGAGCAGTACTTC.

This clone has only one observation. CDR3: CSVEGGGDGKKLFF. The CDR3 nucleotides are TGCAGCGTTGAGGGGGGAGGCGATGGGAAAAAACTGTTTTTT. This chain uses TRBV29-1 with TRBJ1-4, with a weak D call TRBD1 (5 bases). CDR1 is SQVTM and CDR2 is ANQGSEA in the germline V gene. V was trimmed by 3 bases and J by 9 bases, leaving 17 bases between them. The CDR3 runs 14 residues.

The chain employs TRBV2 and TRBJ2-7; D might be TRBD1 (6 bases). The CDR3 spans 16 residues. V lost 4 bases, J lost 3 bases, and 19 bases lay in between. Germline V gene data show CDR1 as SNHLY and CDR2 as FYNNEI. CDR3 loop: CASSGMNGDIIYEQYF. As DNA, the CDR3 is TGTGCCAGCAGTGGTATGAACGGGGACATTATCTACGAGCAGTACTTC.

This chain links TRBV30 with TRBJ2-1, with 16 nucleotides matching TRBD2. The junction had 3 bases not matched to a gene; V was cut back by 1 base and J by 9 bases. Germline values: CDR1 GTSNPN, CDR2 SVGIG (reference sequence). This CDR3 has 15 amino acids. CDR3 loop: CAWSEGLAGGTEQFF. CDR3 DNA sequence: TGTGCCTGGAGTGAGGGACTAGCGGGGGGGACTGAGCAGTTCTTC.

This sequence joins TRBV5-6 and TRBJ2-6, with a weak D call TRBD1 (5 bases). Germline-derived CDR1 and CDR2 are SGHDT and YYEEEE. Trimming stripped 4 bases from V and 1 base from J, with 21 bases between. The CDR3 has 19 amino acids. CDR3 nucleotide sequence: TGTGCCAGCAGCCCCCTATCGACAGCCCTCAGGTCTGGGGCCAACGTCCTGACTTTC. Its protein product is CASSPLSTALRSGANVLTF. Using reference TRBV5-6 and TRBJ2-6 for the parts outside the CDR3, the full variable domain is DAGVTQSPTHLIKTRGQQVTLRCSPKSGHDTVSWYQQALGQGPQFIFQYYEEEERQRGNFPDRFSGHQFPNYSSELNVNALLLGDSALYLCASSPLSTALRSGANVLTFGAGSRLTVL.

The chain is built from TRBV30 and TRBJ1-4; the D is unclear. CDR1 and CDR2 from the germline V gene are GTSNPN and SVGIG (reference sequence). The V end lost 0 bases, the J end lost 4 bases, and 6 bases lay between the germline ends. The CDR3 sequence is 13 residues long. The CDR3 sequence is CAWSVLGNEKLFF. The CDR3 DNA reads TGTGCCTGGAGTGTGCTGGGTAATGAAAAACTGTTTTTT.

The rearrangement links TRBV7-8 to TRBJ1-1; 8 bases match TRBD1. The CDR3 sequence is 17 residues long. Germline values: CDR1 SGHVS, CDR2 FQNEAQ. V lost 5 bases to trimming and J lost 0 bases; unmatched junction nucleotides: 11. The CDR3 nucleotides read TGTGCCAGCAGCCGAGACGCGGACAGGGCCCTGAACACTGAAGCTTTCTTT. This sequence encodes CASSRDADRALNTEAFF.

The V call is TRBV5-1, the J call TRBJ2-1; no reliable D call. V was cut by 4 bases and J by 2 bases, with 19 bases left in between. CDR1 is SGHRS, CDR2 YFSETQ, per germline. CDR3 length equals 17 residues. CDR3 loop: CASSPVGIIGPYNEQFF. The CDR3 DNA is TGCGCCAGCAGCCCGGTGGGGATCATCGGACCCTACAATGAGCAGTTCTTC.

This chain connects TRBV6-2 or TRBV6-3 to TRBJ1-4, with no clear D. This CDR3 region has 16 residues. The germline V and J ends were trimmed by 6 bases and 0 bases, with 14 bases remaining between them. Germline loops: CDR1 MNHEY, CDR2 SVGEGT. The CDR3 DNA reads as TGTGCCAGCAGCCCCGGCGTACTTGCAACTAATGAAAAACTGTTTTTT. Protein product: CASSPGVLATNEKLFF.

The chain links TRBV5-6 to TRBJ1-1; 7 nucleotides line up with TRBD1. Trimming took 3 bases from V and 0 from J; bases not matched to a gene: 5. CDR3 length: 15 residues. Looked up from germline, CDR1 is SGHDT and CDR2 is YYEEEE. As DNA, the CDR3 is TGTGCCAGCAGCTGGGACAGAGAGCTGAACACTGAAGCTTTCTTT. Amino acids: CASSWDRELNTEAFF.

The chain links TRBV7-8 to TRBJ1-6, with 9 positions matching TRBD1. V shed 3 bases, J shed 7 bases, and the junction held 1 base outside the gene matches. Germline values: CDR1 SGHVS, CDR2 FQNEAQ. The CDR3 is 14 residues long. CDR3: CASSFGQGNSPLHF. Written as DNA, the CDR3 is TGTGCCAGCAGCTTTGGACAGGGGAATTCACCCCTCCACTTT.

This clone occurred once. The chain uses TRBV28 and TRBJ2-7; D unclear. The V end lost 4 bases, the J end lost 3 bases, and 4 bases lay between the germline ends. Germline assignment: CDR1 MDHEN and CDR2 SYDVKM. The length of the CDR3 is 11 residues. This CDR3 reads CASSYYYEQYF. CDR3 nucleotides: TGTGCCAGCAGTTACTACTACGAGCAGTACTTC.

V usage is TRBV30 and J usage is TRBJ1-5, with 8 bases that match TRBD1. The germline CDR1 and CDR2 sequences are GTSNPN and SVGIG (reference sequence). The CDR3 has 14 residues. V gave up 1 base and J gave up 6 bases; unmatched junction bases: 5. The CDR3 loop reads CAWSDRGAAQPQHF. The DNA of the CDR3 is TGTGCCTGGAGTGACAGGGGGGCGGCTCAGCCCCAGCATTTT.

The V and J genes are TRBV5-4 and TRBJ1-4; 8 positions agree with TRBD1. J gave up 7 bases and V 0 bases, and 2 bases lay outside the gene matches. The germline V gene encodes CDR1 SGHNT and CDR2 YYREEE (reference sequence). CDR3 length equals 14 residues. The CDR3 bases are TGTGCCAGCAGCTTGGACAGGGGGAGTGAAAAACTGTTTTTT. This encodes CASSLDRGSEKLFF.

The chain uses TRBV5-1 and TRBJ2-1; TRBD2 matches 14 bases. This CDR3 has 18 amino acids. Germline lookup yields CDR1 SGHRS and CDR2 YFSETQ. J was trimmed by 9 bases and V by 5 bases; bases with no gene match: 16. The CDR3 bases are TGCGCCAGCAGTACGAGTCCCGGGACTAGCGGGGGAAGGATTGAGCAGTTCTTC. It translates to CASSTSPGTSGGRIEQFF.

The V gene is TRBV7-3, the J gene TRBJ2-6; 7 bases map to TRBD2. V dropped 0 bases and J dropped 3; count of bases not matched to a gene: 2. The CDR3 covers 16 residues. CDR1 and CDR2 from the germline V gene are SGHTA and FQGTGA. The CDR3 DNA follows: TGTGCCAGCAGCTTAACGCGGGGGAGTGGGGCCAACGTCCTGACTTTC. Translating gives CASSLTRGSGANVLTF.

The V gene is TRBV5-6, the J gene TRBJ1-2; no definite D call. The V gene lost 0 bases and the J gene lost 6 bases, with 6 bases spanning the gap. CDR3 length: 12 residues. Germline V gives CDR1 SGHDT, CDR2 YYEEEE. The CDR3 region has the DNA TGTGCCAGCAGCTTGGACCACGATGGCTACACCTTC. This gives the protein CASSLDHDGYTF.